One sample yielded the 24 T cell receptor beta chains listed below, sequenced in a study of T cell repertoires in ileal Crohn's disease. Sequenced by immunoSEQ multiplex PCR; TCRdb stores in-frame clones only, minus some. Here the sample spans a few thousand clones, roughly 91% being singletons. Sequencing was performed on ileal tissue. The receptors here all came from an adult with Crohn's disease.

V usage is TRBV10-2 and J usage is TRBJ2-4; no definite D call. Germline lookup yields CDR1 WSHSY and CDR2 SAAADI. V lost 2 bases to trimming and J lost 0 bases, with 14 bases between them. The CDR3 has 17 residues. The CDR3 sequence: CASSEGPGMLAKNIQYF. CDR3 sequence (DNA): TGCGCCAGCAGTGAGGGTCCAGGCATGCTAGCCAAAAACATTCAGTACTTC.

V is TRBV6-5 and J is TRBJ2-4; no clear D. Trimming took off 7 bases at V and 6 bases at J, with 13 bases between the two ends. The CDR3 extends over 13 amino acids. Germline lookup yields CDR1 MNHEY and CDR2 SVGAGI. DNA of the CDR3: TGTGCCAGCACGACCGGCGAAGCAAACATTCAGTACTTC. It is translated as CASTTGEANIQYF.

This chain uses TRBV9 with TRBJ2-3; possible D gene TRBD1, 6 bases. CDR1 and CDR2 from the germline V gene are SGDLS and YYNGEE. The V end was cut by 3 bases, the J end by 0 bases, with 14 bases between. This CDR3 is 16 amino acids long. Here the CDR3 reads CASSARGGQSTDTQYF. In DNA form, the CDR3 reads TGTGCCAGCAGCGCACGTGGGGGACAAAGCACAGATACGCAGTATTTT.

This clone has just one count. The J gene is TRBJ2-7, the V gene TRBV27; D is ambiguous. The germline V and J ends were trimmed by 6 bases and 3 bases, with 24 bases remaining between them. Germline V gives CDR1 MNHEY, CDR2 SMNVEV (reference sequence). This CDR3 spans 17 amino acids. CDR3 nucleotide sequence: TGTGCCAGCAGCAACCAGGAAAAGTCAGCCCCGGTCTACGAGCAGTACTTC. Translating it yields CASSNQEKSAPVYEQYF.

This chain links TRBV15 with TRBJ2-7; D unclear. The V end lost 0 bases, the J end lost 2 bases, and 11 bases lay between the germline ends. The CDR3 runs to 15 residues. CDR1 and CDR2 from the germline V gene are LNHNV and YYDKDF (reference sequence). In DNA, the CDR3 is TGTGCCACCAGCAGAGAAAGCTATACCACCTACGAGCAGTACTTC. Protein product: CATSRESYTTYEQYF.

This chain joins TRBV27 and TRBJ2-5; D is unresolved. Looked up from germline, CDR1 is MNHEY and CDR2 is SMNVEV (reference sequence). The CDR3 covers 12 residues. Trimming pared 5 bases from V and 0 bases from J, leaving 4 bases between. CDR3 protein: CASSPNQETQYF. DNA for the CDR3: TGTGCCAGCAGTCCGAACCAAGAGACCCAGTACTTC.

The chain couples TRBV4-2 to TRBJ2-1; TRBD1 matches at 9 bases. V was clipped by 1 base and J by 6 bases; unmatched bases: 7. CDR1 LGHNA and CDR2 YNFKEQ come from the germline V gene. The CDR3 totals 16 residues. The CDR3 bases are TGTGCCAGCAGCCAAGTATCGGGACAGGGTGGCAATGAGCAGTTCTTC. This codes for CASSQVSGQGGNEQFF.

In its sample, this clone ranks as large. The gene calls are TRBV2 and TRBJ1-1, with no clear D. Germline values: CDR1 SNHLY, CDR2 FYNNEI. The CDR3 has 14 amino acids. Trimming left V 3 bases short and J 3 bases short, with 11 bases between. The CDR3 DNA reads as TGTGCCAGCAGTGACCTCCTCGGCGACACTGAAGCTTTCTTT. As protein: CASSDLLGDTEAFF.

This clone turned up a few times. The V and J genes are TRBV7-3 and TRBJ2-1; 13 nucleotides match TRBD2. The CDR3 extends over 14 amino acids. V lost 3 bases to trimming and J lost 7 bases; unmatched junction nucleotides: 0. The V gene's germline CDR1 is SGHTA and CDR2 FQGTGA. CDR3 amino acids: CASSLTSGGNEQFF. The CDR3 DNA follows: TGTGCCAGCAGCTTGACTAGCGGGGGGAATGAGCAGTTCTTC.

The chain links TRBV28 to TRBJ2-1, with TRBD2 as a possible D gene (6 bases). Germline V gives CDR1 MDHEN, CDR2 SYDVKM. The CDR3 consists of 14 residues. Trimming took off 7 bases at V and 7 bases at J, with 17 bases between the two ends. The CDR3 nucleotides read TGTGCCAGCACCTTGGGCGGGATGGGTAATGAGCAGTTCTTC. Its translation is CASTLGGMGNEQFF.

The chain has TRBV4-1 and TRBJ2-7; no definite D call. CDR1 is MGHRA and CDR2 is YSYEKL in the germline V gene. The ends were cut back, 0 bases at V and 4 bases at J, with 4 bases in the middle. CDR3 length equals 12 residues. DNA for the CDR3: TGCGCCAGCAGCCAAGATGGGTACGAGCAGTACTTC. Encoded protein: CASSQDGYEQYF.

The V gene is TRBV5-1, the J gene TRBJ2-7; the match to TRBD2 covers 8 bases. From germline, CDR1 is SGHRS and CDR2 YFSETQ. The CDR3 has 14 residues. V lost 4 bases, J lost 6 bases, and 9 bases stayed unmatched. CDR3 nucleotides: TGCGCCAGCAGCCTCTCCGGGACTAGAAGCGAGCAGTACTTC. As protein: CASSLSGTRSEQYF.

The chain links TRBV27 to TRBJ2-7; 12 positions agree with TRBD2. The ends lost 4 bases at V and 4 bases at J; junction bases unmatched: 5. CDR1 is MNHEY, CDR2 SMNVEV, per germline (reference sequence). CDR3 length equals 15 residues. CDR3 region: CASSSTSGRGYEQYF. The CDR3 DNA is TGTGCCAGCAGTTCGACTAGCGGGAGAGGTTACGAGCAGTACTTC.

The chain is built from TRBV6-1 and TRBJ2-1, with a tentative D call TRBD2 (6 bases). V lost 1 base, J lost 6 bases, and 13 bases lay in between. This CDR3 is built from 15 residues. Germline V gene sequence: CDR1 MNHNS, CDR2 SASEGT. This chain's CDR3 is CASSEDGGTPNEQFF. Written as DNA, the CDR3 is TGTGCCAGCAGTGAAGACGGGGGAACACCCAATGAGCAGTTCTTC.

This chain connects TRBV18 to TRBJ1-2, with D perhaps matching TRBD1 (6 bases). Per germline, CDR1 KGHSH and CDR2 LQKENI. Trimming removed 1 base at V and 3 bases at J, with 15 bases between. CDR3 size: 16 residues. The CDR3: CASSPRTDPGDYGYTF. CDR3 DNA sequence: TGTGCCAGCTCACCACGGACAGATCCAGGAGACTATGGCTACACCTTC. The full variable domain, rest sourced from reference TRBV18 and TRBJ1-2, is NAGVMQNPRHLVRRRGQEARLRCSPMKGHSHVYWYRQLPEEGLKFMVYLQKENIIDESGMPKERFSAEFPKEGPSILRIQQVVRGDSAAYFCASSPRTDPGDYGYTFGSGTRLTVV.

This rearrangement joins TRBV19 to TRBJ1-2, with 9 bases that match TRBD1. The CDR3 is 14 residues long. J was trimmed by 3 bases and V by 5 bases; bases with no gene match: 4. Germline CDR1 and CDR2: LNHDA and SQIVND (reference sequence). The CDR3 coding sequence is TGTGCCAGTAGTCCAAACAGGGGGCACTATGGCTACACCTTC. Protein: CASSPNRGHYGYTF. Full variable domain (outside the CDR3, taken from reference TRBV19 and TRBJ1-2): DGGITQSPKYLFRKEGQNVTLSCEQNLNHDAMYWYRQDPGQGLRLIYYSQIVNDFQKGDIAEGYSVSREKKESFPLTVTSAQKNPTAFYLCASSPNRGHYGYTFGSGTRLTVV.

The chain recombines TRBV4-2 with TRBJ1-1; D unclear. CDR3 size: 12 residues. CDR1 and CDR2 (germline): LGHNA, YNFKEQ. Trimming removed 8 bases from V and 5 bases from J, with 12 bases in between. The CDR3 spells CASSPRGTEAFF. As DNA, the CDR3 is TGTGCCAGCTCCCCGAGAGGGACTGAAGCTTTCTTT.

The V call is TRBV5-1, the J call TRBJ2-7, with 8 bases fitting TRBD1. The CDR3 is 15 amino acids. V was pared by 0 bases and J by 5 bases, with 7 bases of the junction left unmatched. Germline-derived CDR1 and CDR2 are SGHRS and YFSETQ. The CDR3: CASSLGQGRIHEQYF. The DNA for the CDR3 is TGCGCCAGCAGCTTGGGACAGGGGAGAATCCACGAGCAGTACTTC.

This clone was recorded only once. The chain joins TRBV7-3 to TRBJ2-2; possibly TRBD1 for D (6 bases). This CDR3 has 16 amino acids. Germline V gene sequence: CDR1 SGHTA, CDR2 FQGTGA. Trimming pared 0 bases from V and 0 bases from J, leaving 8 bases between. As DNA, the CDR3 is TGTGCCAGCAGCTTAACGGGGGCGGCGAACACCGGGGAGCTGTTTTTT. The encoded protein is CASSLTGAANTGELFF.

The V call is TRBV5-1, the J call TRBJ1-5; D possibly corresponds to TRBD1 (6 bases). CDR1 SGHRS and CDR2 YFSETQ come from the germline V gene. V dropped 2 bases and J dropped 7 bases, with 16 bases sitting between them. CDR3 length equals 15 residues. This chain's CDR3 is CASSFDGGAGQPQHF. The CDR3 nucleotides are TGCGCCAGCAGCTTTGACGGGGGCGCGGGGCAGCCCCAGCATTTT.

The chain recombines TRBV4-2 with TRBJ1-5, with D possibly TRBD1 on 5 matching bases. V lost 0 bases and J lost 6, with 9 bases in between. CDR3 length: 14 amino acids. Germline V gene sequence: CDR1 LGHNA, CDR2 YNFKEQ. This CDR3 is CASSQESRGQPQHF. The CDR3 nucleotides read TGTGCCAGCAGCCAAGAATCTAGGGGTCAGCCCCAGCATTTT.

The J gene is TRBJ2-6, the V gene TRBV6-5; 7 nucleotides line up with TRBD1. The CDR3 contains 15 residues. CDR1 is MNHEY, CDR2 SVGAGI, per germline. V dropped 8 bases and J dropped 0; count of bases not matched to a gene: 4. CDR3 loop: CASGTAYSGANVLTF. The DNA of the CDR3 is TGTGCCAGCGGGACAGCGTACTCTGGGGCCAACGTCCTGACTTTC.

This chain links TRBV15 with TRBJ1-3; the D gene is possibly TRBD1 (5 bases). The V and J ends lost 0 bases and 2 bases respectively, with 14 bases between them. The CDR3 is 17 residues long. Germline CDR1 is LNHNV and CDR2 is YYDKDF (reference sequence). The CDR3 bases are TGTGCCACCAGCAGAGATCCGGGGCTCGGTACTGGAAACACCATATATTTT. Amino acids: CATSRDPGLGTGNTIYF.

The rearrangement uses TRBV7-6 and TRBJ1-1; the D gene is possibly TRBD1 (5 bases). The V end lost 1 base, the J end lost 8 bases, and 8 bases lay between the germline ends. Germline-derived CDR1 and CDR2 are SGHVS and FNYEAQ. The length of the CDR3 is 12 residues. In DNA, the CDR3 is TGTGCCAGCAGCTTAGTGGGGGGAGAAGCTTTCTTT. Its translation is CASSLVGGEAFF.